This T cell receptor beta chain was obtained from a study of cytomegalovirus exposure and HLA in healthy donors. To note about this clone: The antigen is unknown.

V was pared by 1 base and J by 8 bases, with 9 bases between. The CDR3 extends over 13 amino acids. Germline lookup yields CDR1 SGHAT and CDR2 FQNNGV. PCR employed 60 Vbeta and 13 Jbeta primers. This table comes from immunoSEQ multiplex PCR, and its TCRdb copy is limited to in-frame clones, with some not included. Of 150,000 to 200,000 clones listed, 78% are singletons. General study findings and limits: Most TCR sequences proved rare, with some public TCRs found in many donors.

Sample: PBMCs. The sequence came from a female donor in good health and CMV-seronegative. The V call is TRBV11-2, the J call TRBJ2-4, with D maybe TRBD1 (6 bases). The CDR3 region has the DNA TGTGCCAGCAGCTTAGCAGGGGCGGACATTCAGTACTTC. Protein: CASSLAGADIQYF.